This record covers a single T cell receptor beta chain. The CDR3 sequence is 13 residues long. The data stem from a study of cytomegalovirus exposure and HLA in healthy donors. Profiled with immunoSEQ multiplex PCR; TCRdb holds only in-frame clones, not every one. The sample has about 190,000 clones; roughly 84% are singletons. This sequence originates from a man aged 18 to 29 in good health and CMV-seropositive. The V call is TRBV21-1, the J call TRBJ2-7; the D call in the table, TRBD2, was not verified against the DNA. TRBV21-1 is recorded as a pseudogene. Sequencing was done on a sample of PBMCs. The CDR3 nucleotides are TGTGCCAGCAGCAAAGGGTACACTAGTCCGCAGTACTTC. This sequence encodes CASSKGYTSPQYF.